This T cell receptor beta chain was observed in a study of PD-L1 blockade in urothelial cancer. The overall study: Most patients, about 85% of the roughly 30, were males with bladder-origin cancer. T cells were recovered from blood samples at a median of around 130,000. Previous chemotherapy exposure amounted to 0 to 3 regimens for patients. Blood was subjected to analysis at 3 weeks (second dose) and 6 weeks following treatment start.

Profiled with immunoSEQ multiplex PCR; TCRdb holds only in-frame clones, not every one. This sample has about 30,000 clones, with 85% to 90% found just once. The germline V gene has CDR1 LGHNA and CDR2 YSLEER. CDR3 length: 18 residues. Germline trimming cut 1 base from V and 0 bases from J; bases unmatched to any gene: 10. This clone is labeled as medium-sized (0.01 to 0.1%). This TCR was recovered from a man aged 45-60 years with urothelial cancer. The sequenced sample was PBMCs, obtained around atezolizumab (anti-PD-L1) treatment. The rearrangement links TRBV4-3 to TRBJ2-7, with TRBD1 matching 9 bases. The CDR3 loop reads CASSQGRGQGSRSYEQYF. The CDR3 region has the DNA TGCGCCAGCAGCCAAGGACGGGGACAGGGTTCCCGCTCCTACGAGCAGTACTTC.